This record concerns one TCR beta chain sequence. What it recognizes is unknown. The CDR3 has 12 residues. Trimming stripped 4 bases from V and 0 bases from J, with 2 bases between. Germline CDR1 and CDR2: WNHNN and SYGVQD (reference sequence). This sample is part of a study of T cell responses to AZD1222 COVID-19 vaccine. Data came from immunoSEQ multiplex PCR; TCRdb stores just in-frame clones and leaves some out. Of some 170,000 clones in the sample, approximately 94% were seen once. Study-level results: Two AZD1222 administrations were followed by greater Spike-specific TCR breadth and depth. Only six or seven AZD1222 recipients tested seropositive at baseline. Spike was spanned by vaccine-associated CD4 TCRs, with dominance at 160-218 and 743-854. Females outnumbered males among donors, who were mostly white British; clonal diversity was possibly underestimated.

The source of this sequence is an adult who received the AZD1222 COVID-19 vaccine. The sequencing used peripheral blood, collected 28 days after the second AZD1222 dose. The rearrangement uses TRBV10-1 and TRBJ2-3; D is undetermined. CDR3 DNA sequence: TGCGCCAGCAGTGCGAGCACAGATACGCAGTATTTT. This translates into CASSASTDTQYF.